A single sample gave rise to the 25 T cell receptor beta chains below, sequenced in a study of T cell responses to AZD1222 COVID-19 vaccine. The method was immunoSEQ multiplex PCR; TCRdb's version includes in-frame clones alone and lacks a portion of them. The table records about 73,000 clones, around 80% of them present only once. The sequenced sample was peripheral blood, obtained 28 days after the second AZD1222 dose. Receptors were obtained from an adult who received the AZD1222 COVID-19 vaccine.

The chain carries TRBV14 and TRBJ2-5; no firm D call. Between the trimmed V and J ends, which lost 4 bases and 8 bases, there was a span of 14 bases. This CDR3 comprises 13 residues. Germline V gene lookup returns CDR1 SGHDN and CDR2 FVKESK. CDR3: CASSPDSWGTQYF. The CDR3 coding sequence is TGTGCCAGCAGCCCTGACTCCTGGGGAACCCAGTACTTC.

The chain has TRBV27 and TRBJ1-2; 9 bases are a match to TRBD1. V lost 5 bases, J lost 8 bases, and 6 bases stayed unmatched. CDR3 length: 13 residues. In germline, CDR1 is MNHEY, CDR2 SMNVEV (reference sequence). CDR3 loop: CASSPGQGWGYTF. CDR3 DNA: TGTGCCAGCAGTCCGGGACAGGGCTGGGGCTACACCTTC.

The chain links TRBV6-2 or TRBV6-3 to TRBJ1-2, with TRBD1 as a possible D gene (5 bases). The CDR3 spans 16 residues. The V and J ends lost 1 base and 2 bases respectively, with 14 bases between them. From germline, CDR1 is MNHEY and CDR2 SVGEGT. This chain's CDR3 is CASSYYKTVSNYGYTF. The CDR3 coding sequence is TGTGCCAGCAGTTACTATAAGACAGTCTCGAACTATGGCTACACCTTC.

The rearrangement links TRBV2 to TRBJ2-1, with D maybe TRBD1 (6 bases). CDR3 length: 14 residues. Germline V CDR1 and CDR2: SNHLY, FYNNEI. V was clipped by 3 bases and J by 10 bases, with 16 bases between them. The chain's CDR3 is CASSESRVGAEQFF. The CDR3 bases are TGTGCCAGCAGTGAGAGCAGAGTGGGGGCCGAGCAGTTCTTC.

The rearrangement uses TRBV7-8 and TRBJ1-2; D call uncertain. Germline CDR1 is SGHVS and CDR2 is FQNEAQ. The CDR3 is made up of 14 amino acids. Deletions cut 8 bases from V and 12 bases from J, with 25 bases between. The CDR3 DNA reads TGTGCCAGCTCCTTGCGTTTGGAGGGATACGGCCACACCTTC. As protein: CASSLRLEGYGHTF. The complete variable domain, with remaining parts taken from reference TRBV7-8 and TRBJ1-2, reads GAGVSQSPRYKVAKRGQDVALRCDPISGHVSLFWYQQALGQGPEFLTYFQNEAQLDKSGLPSDRFFAERPEGSVSTLKIQRTQQEDSAVYLCASSLRLEGYGHTFGSGTRLTVV.

The chain is built from TRBV29-1 and TRBJ1-1, with D uncertain. Trimming left V 5 bases short and J 0 bases short, with 4 bases between. Germline CDR1 reads SQVTM; CDR2 reads ANQGSEA. The CDR3 loop spans 11 amino acids. CDR3 sequence reads: CSVPLNTEAFF. CDR3 coding DNA: TGCAGCGTTCCATTGAACACTGAAGCTTTCTTT.

The sample holds a few counts of this clone. The rearrangement links TRBV11-2 to TRBJ1-6; the D gene is possibly TRBD1 (5 bases). Trimming left V 0 bases short and J 0 bases short, with 12 bases between. CDR1 and CDR2 (germline): SGHAT, FQNNGV. The CDR3 sequence is 18 residues long. In DNA form, the CDR3 reads TGTGCCAGCAGCTTAGATTTTGGGGCCAGCTCCTATAATTCACCCCTCCACTTT. Amino acid sequence: CASSLDFGASSYNSPLHF.

This chain uses TRBV6-5 with TRBJ1-3; D uncertain. The CDR3 runs to 13 residues. Trimming stripped 2 bases from V and 3 bases from J, with 5 bases between. From germline, CDR1 is MNHEY and CDR2 SVGAGI. The CDR3 spells CASSYTVGNTIYF. CDR3 coding DNA: TGTGCCAGCAGTTACACAGTTGGAAACACCATATATTTT.

The chain carries TRBV29-1 and TRBJ1-5, with a weak D call TRBD1 (6 bases). The CDR3 has 13 amino acids. Germline loops: CDR1 SQVTM, CDR2 ANQGSEA. V was clipped by 6 bases and J by 3 bases, with 12 bases between them. CDR3 sequence (DNA): TGCAGCGTGAGGGACAATTTCAATCAGCCCCAGCATTTT. As protein: CSVRDNFNQPQHF. Using reference TRBV29-1 and TRBJ1-5 for the parts outside the CDR3, the full variable domain is SAVISQKPSRDICQRGTSLTIQCQVDSQVTMMFWYRQQPGQSLTLIATANQGSEATYESGFVIDKFPISRPNLTFSTLTVSNMSPEDSSIYLCSVRDNFNQPQHFGDGTRLSIL.

The V gene is TRBV7-9, the J gene TRBJ1-4, with D possibly matching TRBD1 (6 bases). The CDR3 is 14 amino acids. Trimming left V 3 bases short and J 5 bases short, with 10 bases between. Germline CDR1 and CDR2: SEHNR and FQNEAQ (reference sequence). This CDR3 reads CASSLGGGNEKLFF. DNA for the CDR3: TGTGCCAGCAGCTTGGGGGGCGGGAATGAAAAACTGTTTTTT.

The CDR3 DNA reads TGTGCCAGCAGTTTTAGCGGGGGGGCCGATGAGCAGTTCTTC. This codes for CASSFSGGADEQFF. The genes are TRBV28 and TRBJ2-1, with 11 positions matching TRBD2. The CDR3 runs to 14 residues. The ends lost 3 bases at V and 8 bases at J; junction bases unmatched: 3. In germline, CDR1 is MDHEN, CDR2 SYDVKM.

This chain uses TRBV3-1 (or the pseudogene TRBV3-2) with TRBJ1-2, with TRBD1 identical over 9 bases. The CDR3 is made up of 13 amino acids. V trimming: 6 bases; J trimming: 4 bases; junction bases outside the gene matches: 3. Germline V gives CDR1 LGHDT, CDR2 YNNKEL (reference sequence). CDR3 sequence reads: CASSRQGVYGYTF. The CDR3 coding sequence is TGTGCCAGCAGTAGACAGGGGGTCTATGGCTACACCTTC.

This clone was seen a few times. V usage is TRBV9 and J usage is TRBJ2-7; D may match TRBD1 or TRBD2 (5 bases each). Trimming left V 3 bases short and J 3 bases short, with 7 bases between. The germline CDR1 and CDR2 sequences are SGDLS and YYNGEE. This CDR3 has 12 amino acids. CDR3 sequence: CASSGDGYEQYF. DNA for the CDR3: TGTGCCAGCAGCGGGGACGGCTACGAGCAGTACTTC.

This clone came up a few times. V and J are TRBV2 and TRBJ2-7; D remains ambiguous. V was pared by 4 bases and J by 0 bases, with 7 bases between. Per germline, CDR1 SNHLY and CDR2 FYNNEI. The CDR3 is 13 residues long. The DNA of the CDR3 is TGTGCCAGCAGTGCCGGTAGCTCCTACGAGCAGTACTTC. Protein product: CASSAGSSYEQYF.

This clone appeared once. The chain carries TRBV18 and TRBJ1-2; D is unclear. The germline V gene encodes CDR1 KGHSH and CDR2 LQKENI. With 3 bases removed from V and 4 bases from J, the gap between germline ends came to 12 bases. This CDR3 has 14 residues. The CDR3 bases are TGTGCCAGCTCACCCCAGACGGAAGTCTATGGCTACACCTTC. Translation: CASSPQTEVYGYTF.

J is TRBJ2-4 and V is TRBV18; D ambiguous. CDR3 length equals 14 residues. Germline V lookup: CDR1 KGHSH, CDR2 LQKENI. The V end was cut by 0 bases, the J end by 0 bases, with 3 bases between. The CDR3 here is CASSPPVAKNIQYF. In DNA form, the CDR3 reads TGTGCCAGCTCACCACCGGTAGCCAAAAACATTCAGTACTTC.

J is TRBJ1-1 and V is TRBV18, with D maybe TRBD1 (5 bases). With 6 bases removed from V and 0 bases from J, the gap between germline ends came to 14 bases. The germline V gene encodes CDR1 KGHSH and CDR2 LQKENI. This CDR3 is 15 amino acids long. CDR3 residues: CASSRTDSMNTEAFF. DNA for the CDR3: TGTGCCAGCTCCCGAACAGACAGTATGAACACTGAAGCTTTCTTT.

The chain employs TRBV28 and TRBJ1-6, with unresolved D. Germline V lookup: CDR1 MDHEN, CDR2 SYDVKM. V was shortened by 8 bases and J by 0 bases, with 5 bases between the two germline ends. The CDR3 is 13 amino acids. The CDR3: CASGSSYNSPLHF. The CDR3 nucleotides read TGTGCCAGCGGAAGCTCCTATAATTCACCCCTCCACTTT.

This chain uses TRBV3-1 (or the pseudogene TRBV3-2) with TRBJ1-2, with 7 bases aligning to TRBD1. Germline-derived CDR1 and CDR2 are LGHDT and YNNKEL (reference sequence). J was trimmed by 6 bases and V by 4 bases; bases with no gene match: 8. CDR3 length: 14 residues. CDR3 amino acids: CASSPSQGTDGYTF. The CDR3 nucleotides are TGTGCCAGCAGCCCCTCACAGGGGACGGATGGCTACACCTTC.

The gene calls are TRBV28 and TRBJ1-5; 7 positions agree with TRBD1. The CDR3 runs 14 residues. Germline V gene lookup returns CDR1 MDHEN and CDR2 SYDVKM. V gave up 5 bases and J gave up 7 bases; unmatched junction bases: 8. The CDR3 sequence: CASSGADRIQPQHF. The CDR3 DNA reads TGTGCCAGCAGTGGGGCGGACAGGATACAGCCCCAGCATTTT. Looking up the rest from reference TRBV28 and TRBJ1-5 gives the full variable domain: DVKVTQSSRYLVKRTGEKVFLECVQDMDHENMFWYRQDPGLGLRLIYFSYDVKMKEKGDIPEGYSVSREKKERFSLILESASTNQTSMYLCASSGADRIQPQHFGDGTRLSIL.

The chain is built from TRBV3-1 (or the pseudogene TRBV3-2) and TRBJ1-1; 7 bases align to TRBD1. CDR1 and CDR2 (germline): LGHDT, YNNKEL (reference sequence). The CDR3 loop spans 14 amino acids. V lost 6 bases, J lost 4 bases, and 8 bases stayed unmatched. Written as DNA, the CDR3 is TGTGCCAGCAGACTCGACAGGGACAGCACTGAAGCTTTCTTT. Encoded protein: CASRLDRDSTEAFF.

V and J are TRBV19 and TRBJ2-7; 7 nucleotides agree with TRBD1. The CDR3 sequence is 13 residues long. After removal of 5 bases from V and 9 bases from J, the junction contained 10 bases not matched to a gene. Germline CDR1 and CDR2: LNHDA and SQIVND (reference sequence). The CDR3 loop reads CASSSQGTERQYF. CDR3 DNA: TGTGCCAGTAGTTCCCAAGGGACAGAGCGGCAGTACTTC.

This chain connects TRBV28 to TRBJ2-7, with TRBD2 matching 13 bases. V dropped 6 bases and J dropped 2; count of bases not matched to a gene: 4. The CDR3 consists of 15 residues. The germline CDR1 and CDR2 sequences are MDHEN and SYDVKM. The CDR3 here is CASRALAGGTYEQYF. Here the CDR3 DNA reads TGTGCCAGCAGAGCACTAGCGGGAGGGACCTACGAGCAGTACTTC. Full variable domain (rest looked up from reference TRBV28 and TRBJ2-7): DVKVTQSSRYLVKRTGEKVFLECVQDMDHENMFWYRQDPGLGLRLIYFSYDVKMKEKGDIPEGYSVSREKKERFSLILESASTNQTSMYLCASRALAGGTYEQYFGPGTRLTVT.

The sample holds a few counts of this clone. The chain carries TRBV28 and TRBJ1-1; 8 bases line up with TRBD1. CDR1 MDHEN and CDR2 SYDVKM come from the germline V gene. The trim removed 3 bases at V and 11 bases at J, leaving 14 bases unmatched. CDR3 length equals 15 residues. DNA of the CDR3: TGTGCCAGCAGTTTCTTGCAGGGGGCAGGGGTAGGCGCTTTCTTT. As protein: CASSFLQGAGVGAFF.

The chain combines TRBV5-1 with TRBJ2-1, with TRBD2 identical over 10 bases. The CDR3 has 16 residues. The junction had 10 bases not matched to a gene; V was cut back by 3 bases and J by 7 bases. The V gene's germline CDR1 is SGHRS and CDR2 YFSETQ. This chain's CDR3 is CASSSESGRAGNEQFF. The CDR3 DNA sequence: TGCGCCAGCAGCTCCGAGAGCGGGAGGGCCGGTAATGAGCAGTTCTTC.